This T cell receptor (beta chain) derives from a study of T cell responses to AZD1222 COVID-19 vaccine (TCRdb year 2021). For context, the study as a whole: TCR sequencing covered 233 trial participants: 200 to 220 given two doses of AZD1222 and 26 given two doses of MenACWY control vaccine. Enrollment into the trials was organized by age into subgroups of 18-55, 56-69 and 70-plus years, and those subgroups contained roughly 150, 30 and 60 TCR-sequenced participants, respectively.

The research as a whole found: The 56-69-year group was small, and its depth increase did not reach significance, likely because of low power. Conclusions about previously exposed vaccinees were limited because only a handful of AZD1222 recipients were SARS-CoV-2 seropositive at baseline. The whole spike protein was spanned by vaccine-associated CD4 TCRs, and dominant responses were seen in regions 160-218 and 743-854. After two AZD1222 doses, both the breadth and the depth of spike-specific TCRs were significantly higher than at day 0 and than in MenACWY recipients. Because no samples from the day 14 peak response were available, repertoires could be characterized only after the peak T cell response. Participants were mostly white British and included more females than males, and it was suggested by the authors that clonal diversity may have been underestimated. Reportedly, almost half of the unique spike-specific TCRs recognized epitopes lying outside the regions that are mutated in the B.1.351 and B.1.1.7 variants.

The label giving this sample's time point can be read as: about 28 days (+/-7) after the second vaccine dose. AZD1222 recipients whose second dose came at about 4 weeks and those whose second dose came at about 12 weeks were combined into one group, since spike-specific TCR depth and breadth did not differ between the two schedules. Vaccinee samples were obtained from the UK trials COV001 and COV002, which included a single-blind randomized controlled phase 2/3 trial of AZD1222 (ChAdOx1 nCoV-19) in healthy adults. For TCRbeta chain sequencing, PBMC samples from trial participants were taken at day 0 and at day 28 after the second dose. The CDR3, from cysteine to phenylalanine, totals 17 residues. Solely the CDR3 DNA is kept, with 51 bases framed from the first base. Trimming takes 3 bases off V and 5 bases off J; junction bases not matched to a gene: 12. In the germline V gene, CDR1 corresponds to SGDLS and CDR2 to YYNGEE.

The CDR3 regions of human TCRbeta chains were analyzed by immunosequencing. The authors processed their data as follows. Repertoire TCRs were matched against a reference library of SARS-CoV-2-specific TCRs generated with the MIRA antigen-specificity platform. Breadth was defined as the fraction of unique TCRs that were SARS-CoV-2-associated, and depth was defined as the fraction of total T cells that were SARS-CoV-2-associated. Using the MIRA data, each spike-specific TCR was assigned both to the spike region to which the TCR was reactive and to a CD4 or CD8 class. Log10-transformed breadth and depth values were compared by one-way ANOVA with Sidak's multiple comparisons tests. Sourced from immuneACCESS, this table was stored by TCRdb with only in-frame sequences that have V and J called. A share of the clones is absent; for the studies checked, an unresolved V gene accounts for under half, and the remainder has no known explanation. That table gives V, J and clone size, and the DNA gave D and trimming. The sample records around 270,000 clones, around 93% of which are singletons. Around 0.5% of the sample is in the top ten clones.

Note on this clone: The specificity of this receptor is unknown. Per-base qualities were not stored, and no clone one base away is much larger.

The chain links TRBV9 with TRBJ1-4; 8 nucleotides in the junction match TRBD1. The source of this sequence is an adult who received the AZD1222 COVID-19 vaccine. The source material was peripheral blood, sampled 28 days after the second AZD1222 dose. This receptor carries the CDR3 CASSAAPYRGRNEKLFF. The nucleotides are TGTGCCAGCAGCGCTGCCCCATACAGGGGGAGGAATGAAAAACTGTTTTTT.